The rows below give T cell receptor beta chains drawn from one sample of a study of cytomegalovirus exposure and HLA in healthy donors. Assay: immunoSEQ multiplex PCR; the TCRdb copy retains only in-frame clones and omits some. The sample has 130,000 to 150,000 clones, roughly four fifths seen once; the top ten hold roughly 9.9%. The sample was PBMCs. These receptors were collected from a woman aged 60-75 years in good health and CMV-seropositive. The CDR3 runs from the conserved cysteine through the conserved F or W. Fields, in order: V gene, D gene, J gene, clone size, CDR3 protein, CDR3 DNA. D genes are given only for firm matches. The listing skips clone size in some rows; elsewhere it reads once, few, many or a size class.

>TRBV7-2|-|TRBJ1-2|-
CASRKRQFTYYGYTF
TGTGCCAGCAGAAAGAGACAGTTTACATACTATGGCTACACCTTC
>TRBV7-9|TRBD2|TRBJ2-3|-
CASSSGLVSTDTQYF
TGTGCCAGCAGCTCGGGACTAGTGAGCACAGATACGCAGTATTTT
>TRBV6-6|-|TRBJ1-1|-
CASSSGNTEAFF
TGTGCCAGCAGTTCGGGGAACACTGAAGCTTTCTTT
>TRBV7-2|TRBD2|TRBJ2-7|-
CASSLGLAGAYEQYF
TGTGCCAGCAGCTTAGGACTAGCGGGAGCCTACGAGCAGTACTTC
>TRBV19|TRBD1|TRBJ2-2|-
CASSRDRGPTGELFF
TGTGCCAGTTCCCGGGACAGGGGACCCACCGGGGAGCTGTTTTTT
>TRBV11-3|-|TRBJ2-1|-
CASSGSAYNEQFF
TGTGCCAGCAGCGGTAGCGCGTACAATGAGCAGTTCTTC
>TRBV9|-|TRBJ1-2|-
CASSTRTGINYGYTF
TGTGCCAGCAGCACCCGAACCGGGATCAACTATGGCTACACCTTC
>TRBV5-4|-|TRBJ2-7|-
CASSLGTDYEQYF
TGTGCCAGCAGCTTGGGGACAGACTACGAGCAGTACTTC
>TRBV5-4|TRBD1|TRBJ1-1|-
CASRDRLNTEAFF
TGTGCCAGCAGGGACAGGTTGAACACTGAAGCTTTCTTT
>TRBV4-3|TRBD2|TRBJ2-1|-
CASSQAGLAGNEQFF
TGCGCCAGCAGCCAGGCGGGACTAGCGGGAAATGAGCAGTTCTTC
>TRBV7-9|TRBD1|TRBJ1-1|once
CASSYTGGTEAFF
TGTGCCAGCAGCTATACAGGGGGCACTGAAGCTTTCTTT
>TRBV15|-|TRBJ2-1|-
CAVYPVSAGRSSYNEQFF
TGTGCCGTCTACCCGGTATCGGCGGGAAGGAGCTCCTACAATGAGCAGTTCTTC
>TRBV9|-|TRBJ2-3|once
CASSTSPGTDTQYF
TGTGCCAGCAGCACTAGCCCCGGGACAGATACGCAGTATTTT
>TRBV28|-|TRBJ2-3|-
CASSSSGLTDTQYF
TGTGCCAGCAGTAGTAGCGGACTCACAGATACGCAGTATTTT
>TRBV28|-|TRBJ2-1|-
CASSLYASANEQFF
TGTGCCAGCAGTTTATATGCTAGCGCCAATGAGCAGTTCTTC
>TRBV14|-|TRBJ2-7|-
CASSHVQGGEQYF
TGTGCCAGCAGCCACGTACAGGGAGGGGAGCAGTACTTC
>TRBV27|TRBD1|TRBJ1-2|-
CASSPGTGGWNGYTF
TGTGCCAGCAGTCCAGGGACAGGCGGGTGGAATGGCTACACCTTC
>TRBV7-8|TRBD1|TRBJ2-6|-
CASSRQGGSGANVLTF
TGTGCCAGCAGCCGACAGGGGGGCTCTGGGGCCAACGTCCTGACTTTC
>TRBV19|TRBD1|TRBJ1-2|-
CASSITGQGSYGYTF
TGTGCCAGTAGTATAACGGGACAGGGGTCCTATGGCTACACCTTC
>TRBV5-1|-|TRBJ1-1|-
CASSGGRVDTEAFF
TGCGCCAGCAGTGGGGGGAGGGTGGACACTGAAGCTTTCTTT
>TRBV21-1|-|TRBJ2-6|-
CASPKYSHGGSGANVLTF
TGTGCCAGCCCTAAATATTCTCACGGGGGCTCTGGGGCCAACGTCCTGACTTTC
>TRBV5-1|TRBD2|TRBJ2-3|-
CASSLLAGGTDTQYF
TGCGCCAGCAGCTTGCTGGCGGGAGGTACAGATACGCAGTATTTT
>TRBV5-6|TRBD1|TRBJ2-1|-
CASSSTGARGRSYNEQFF
TGTGCCAGCAGCTCAACAGGGGCACGGGGAAGGTCCTACAATGAGCAGTTCTTC
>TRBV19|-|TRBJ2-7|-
CASSQGLHYEQYF
TGTGCCAGTAGCCAGGGACTGCACTACGAGCAGTACTTC
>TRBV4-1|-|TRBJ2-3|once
CASSPDPGADTQYF
TGCGCCAGCAGCCCAGATCCGGGGGCAGATACGCAGTATTTT
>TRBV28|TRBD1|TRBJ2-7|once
CASSTPQGARAAGYEQYF
TGTGCCAGCAGTACTCCCCAGGGGGCGCGAGCAGCGGGCTACGAGCAGTACTTC
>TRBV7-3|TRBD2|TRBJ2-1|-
CASSLGLAGHNEQFF
TGTGCCAGCAGCCTGGGACTAGCGGGCCACAATGAGCAGTTCTTC
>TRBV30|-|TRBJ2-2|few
CAWRQNTGELFF
TGTGCCTGGAGACAGAACACCGGGGAGCTGTTTTTT
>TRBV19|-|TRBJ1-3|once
CASSRTGSSGNTIYF
TGTGCCAGTAGCAGGACGGGGAGCTCTGGAAACACCATATATTTT
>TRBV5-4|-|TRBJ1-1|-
CASSLSPEEETEAFF
TGTGCCAGCAGCTTGTCCCCGGAGGAAGAAACTGAAGCTTTCTTT
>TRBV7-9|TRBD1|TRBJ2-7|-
CASSKDRGHYEQYF
TGTGCCAGCAGCAAAGACAGGGGCCACTACGAGCAGTACTTC
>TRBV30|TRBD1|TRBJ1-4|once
CAWSVLGQGNEKLFF
TGTGCCTGGAGTGTACTGGGACAGGGTAATGAAAAACTGTTTTTT